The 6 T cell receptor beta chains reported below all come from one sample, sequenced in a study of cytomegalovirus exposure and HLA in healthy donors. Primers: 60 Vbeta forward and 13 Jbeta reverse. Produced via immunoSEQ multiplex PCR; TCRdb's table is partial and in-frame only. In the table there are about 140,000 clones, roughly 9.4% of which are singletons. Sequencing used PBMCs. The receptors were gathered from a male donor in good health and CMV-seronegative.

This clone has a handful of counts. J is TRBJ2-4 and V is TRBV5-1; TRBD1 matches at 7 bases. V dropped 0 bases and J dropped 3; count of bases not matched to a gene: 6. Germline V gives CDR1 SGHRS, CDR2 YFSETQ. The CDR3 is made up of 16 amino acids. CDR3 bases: TGCGCCAGCAGCTTGGTACCAGGGGGTGGCAAAAACATTCAGTACTTC. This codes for CASSLVPGGGKNIQYF.

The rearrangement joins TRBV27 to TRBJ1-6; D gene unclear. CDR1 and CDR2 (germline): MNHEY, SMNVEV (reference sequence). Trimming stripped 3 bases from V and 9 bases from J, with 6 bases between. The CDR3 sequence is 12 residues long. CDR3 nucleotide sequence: TGTGCCAGCAGTTTTATCGGTTCACCCCTCCACTTT. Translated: CASSFIGSPLHF.

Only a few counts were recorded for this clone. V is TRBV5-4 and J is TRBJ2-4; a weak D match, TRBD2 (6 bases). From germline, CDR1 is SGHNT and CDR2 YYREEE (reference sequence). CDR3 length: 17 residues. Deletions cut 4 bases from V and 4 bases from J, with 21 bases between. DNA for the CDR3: TGTGCCAGCAGCGAAAACGGACGCGGGGTGGAGAAAAACATTCAGTACTTC. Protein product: CASSENGRGVEKNIQYF.

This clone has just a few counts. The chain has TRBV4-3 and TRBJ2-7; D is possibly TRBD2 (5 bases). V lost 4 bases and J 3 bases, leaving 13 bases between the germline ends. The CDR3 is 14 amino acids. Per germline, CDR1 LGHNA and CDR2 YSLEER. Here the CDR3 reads CASSLSTGSYEQYF. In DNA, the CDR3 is TGCGCCAGCAGCCTGTCGACGGGAAGCTACGAGCAGTACTTC.

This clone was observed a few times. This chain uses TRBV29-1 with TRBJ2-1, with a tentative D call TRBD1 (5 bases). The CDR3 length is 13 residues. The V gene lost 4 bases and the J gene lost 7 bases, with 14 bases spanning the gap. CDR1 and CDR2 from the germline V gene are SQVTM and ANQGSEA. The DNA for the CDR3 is TGCAGCGTTGTAGGCGGCCCAGGGAATGAGCAGTTCTTC. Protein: CSVVGGPGNEQFF.

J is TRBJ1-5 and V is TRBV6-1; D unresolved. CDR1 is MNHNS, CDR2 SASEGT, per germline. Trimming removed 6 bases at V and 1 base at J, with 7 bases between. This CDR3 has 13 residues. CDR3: CASSTESNQPQHF. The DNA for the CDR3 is TGTGCCAGCAGCACAGAGAGCAATCAGCCCCAGCATTTT.